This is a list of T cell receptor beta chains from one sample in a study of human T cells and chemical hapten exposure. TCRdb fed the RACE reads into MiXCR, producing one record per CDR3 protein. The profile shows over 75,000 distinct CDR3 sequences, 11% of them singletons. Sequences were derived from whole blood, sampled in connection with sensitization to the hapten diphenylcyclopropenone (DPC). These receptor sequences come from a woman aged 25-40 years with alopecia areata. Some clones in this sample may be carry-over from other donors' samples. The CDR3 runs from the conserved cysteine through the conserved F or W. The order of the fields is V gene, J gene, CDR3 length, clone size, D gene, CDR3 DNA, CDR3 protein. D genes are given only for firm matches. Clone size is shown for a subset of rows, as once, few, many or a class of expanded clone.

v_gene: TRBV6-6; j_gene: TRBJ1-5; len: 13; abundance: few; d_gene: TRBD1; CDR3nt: TGTGCCAGCAACACAGGGGGCGGTCAGCCCCAGCATTTT; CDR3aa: CASNTGGGQPQHF
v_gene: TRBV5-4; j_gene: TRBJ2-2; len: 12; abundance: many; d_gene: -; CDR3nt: TGTGCCAGCAGCATTTACACCGGGGAGCTGTTTTTT; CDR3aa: CASSIYTGELFF
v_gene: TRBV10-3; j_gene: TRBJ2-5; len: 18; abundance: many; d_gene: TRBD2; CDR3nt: TGTGCCATCAGTGGGAGGGCAGCGGGGGGGAAGTACCAAGAGACCCAGTACTTC; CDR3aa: CAISGRAAGGKYQETQYF
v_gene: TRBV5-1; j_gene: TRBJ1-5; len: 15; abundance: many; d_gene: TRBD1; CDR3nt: TGCGCCAGCACAAGCGGAGGGGGCCGGCGGCAGCCCCAGCATTTT; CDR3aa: CASTSGGGRRQPQHF
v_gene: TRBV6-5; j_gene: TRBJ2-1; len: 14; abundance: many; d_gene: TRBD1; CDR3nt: TGTGCCAGCAGGGGGACAGGGGGCTTCGATGAGCAGTTCTTC; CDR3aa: CASRGTGGFDEQFF
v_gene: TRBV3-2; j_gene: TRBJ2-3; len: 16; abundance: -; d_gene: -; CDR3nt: TGTGCCAGCAGCCAAGACCCCGACAGGGGGCGAAATACGCAGTATTTT; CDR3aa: CASSQDPDRGRNTQYF
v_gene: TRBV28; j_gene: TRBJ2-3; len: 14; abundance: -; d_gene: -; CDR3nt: TGTGCCAGCAGTTTAGCGGGCGCCGTCGATACGCAGTATTTT; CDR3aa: CASSLAGAVDTQYF
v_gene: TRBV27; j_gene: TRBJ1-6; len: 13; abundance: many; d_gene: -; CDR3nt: TGTGCCAGCAGTTTGGGGGAGAATTCACCCCTCCACTTT; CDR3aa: CASSLGENSPLHF
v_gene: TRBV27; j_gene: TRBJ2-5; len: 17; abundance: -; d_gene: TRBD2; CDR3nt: TGTGCCAGCAGTTTATCGACGATTAGCGGGGGCCCAGAGACCCAGTACTTC; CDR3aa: CASSLSTISGGPETQYF
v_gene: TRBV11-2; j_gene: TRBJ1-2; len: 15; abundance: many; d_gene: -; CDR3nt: TGTGCCAGCAGCCCGTCGAAACAGGGCAACTATGGCTACACCTTC; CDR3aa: CASSPSKQGNYGYTF
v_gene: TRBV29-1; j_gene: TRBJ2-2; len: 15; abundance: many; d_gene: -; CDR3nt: TGCAGCGTTGAATCGACAGGGAGGGCCGCCGGGGAGCTGTTTTTT; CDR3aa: CSVESTGRAAGELFF
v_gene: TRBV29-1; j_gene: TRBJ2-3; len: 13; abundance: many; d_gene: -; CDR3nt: TGCAGCGCCTACCGGGACTTCACAGATACGCAGTATTTT; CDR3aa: CSAYRDFTDTQYF
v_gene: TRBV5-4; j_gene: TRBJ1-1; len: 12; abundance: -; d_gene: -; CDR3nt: TGTGCCAGCAGGGGGATGAACACTGAAGCTTTCTTT; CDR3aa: CASRGMNTEAFF
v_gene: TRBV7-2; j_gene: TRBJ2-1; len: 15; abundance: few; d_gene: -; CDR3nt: TGTGTCAGCAGGACTCCGGGGGGCCCCTACAATGAGCAGTTCTTC; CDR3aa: CVSRTPGGPYNEQFF
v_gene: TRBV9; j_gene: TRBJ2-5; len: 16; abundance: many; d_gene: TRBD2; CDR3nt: TGTGCCAGCAGCGTAGAGGAGGGAGGGTACCGAGAGACCCAGTACTTC; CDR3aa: CASSVEEGGYRETQYF
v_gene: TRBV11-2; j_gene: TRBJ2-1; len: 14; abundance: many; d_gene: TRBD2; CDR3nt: TGTGCCAGCCGCAAACTAGCGGGGGGGCCTGAGCAGTTCTTC; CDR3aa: CASRKLAGGPEQFF
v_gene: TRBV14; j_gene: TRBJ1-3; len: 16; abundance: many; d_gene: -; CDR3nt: TGTGCCAGCAGCCAAGCGGGGGGCGCTTCTGGAAACACCATATATTTT; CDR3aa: CASSQAGGASGNTIYF
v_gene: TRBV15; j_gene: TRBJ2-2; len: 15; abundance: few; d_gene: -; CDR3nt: TGTGCCACCAGCAGGCGAACAGGGAGTGCCGGGGAGCTGTTTTTT; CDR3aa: CATSRRTGSAGELFF
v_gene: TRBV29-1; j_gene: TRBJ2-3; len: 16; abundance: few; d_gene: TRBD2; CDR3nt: TGCAGCGTCCCCTCTGGACTAGCGGGAGTCTCAGATACGCAGTATTTT; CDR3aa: CSVPSGLAGVSDTQYF
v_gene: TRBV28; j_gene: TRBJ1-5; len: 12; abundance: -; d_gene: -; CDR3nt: TGTGCCAGCGGACTCAGGGGACAGCCCCAGCATTTT; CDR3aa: CASGLRGQPQHF
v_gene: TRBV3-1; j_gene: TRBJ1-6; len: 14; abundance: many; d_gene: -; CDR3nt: TGTGCCAGCAGCCAAGATCACTTCAGTTCACCCCTCCACTTT; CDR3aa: CASSQDHFSSPLHF
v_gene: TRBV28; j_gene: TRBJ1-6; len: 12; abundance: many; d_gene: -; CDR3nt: TGTGCCAGCAGCCGACAGCCCTCGTCCCTCCACTTT; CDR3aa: CASSRQPSSLHF
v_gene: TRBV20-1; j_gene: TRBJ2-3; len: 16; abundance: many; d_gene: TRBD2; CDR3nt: TGCAGTGCTTATCCAGATAGCGGGAGGGACACAGATACGCAGTATTTT; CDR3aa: CSAYPDSGRDTDTQYF
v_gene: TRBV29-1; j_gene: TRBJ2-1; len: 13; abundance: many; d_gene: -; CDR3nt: TGCAGCGTTGAGGGTGGGCGGCAGAATGAGCAGTTCTTC; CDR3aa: CSVEGGRQNEQFF
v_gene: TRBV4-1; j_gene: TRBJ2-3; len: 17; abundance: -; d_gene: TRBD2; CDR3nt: TGCGCCAGCAGCCCATATCAGACTAGCGGGAGACCAGATACGCAGTATTTT; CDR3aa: CASSPYQTSGRPDTQYF
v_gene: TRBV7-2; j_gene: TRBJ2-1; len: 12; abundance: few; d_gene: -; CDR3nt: TGTGCCAGCAGCTTAGGTTCCGGGACCCAGTTCTTC; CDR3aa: CASSLGSGTQFF
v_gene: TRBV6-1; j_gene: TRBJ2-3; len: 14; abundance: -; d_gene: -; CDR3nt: TGTGCCAGCAGTGAAAGTGGTAGAGATGATACGCAGTATTTT; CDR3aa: CASSESGRDDTQYF
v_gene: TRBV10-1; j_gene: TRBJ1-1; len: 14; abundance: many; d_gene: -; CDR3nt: TGCGCCAGCAGCCCACGCAGGGACGGGACTGAAGCTTTCTTT; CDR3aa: CASSPRRDGTEAFF
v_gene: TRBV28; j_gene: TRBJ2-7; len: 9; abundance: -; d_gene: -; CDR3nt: TGTGCCAGCGGCGCGTGGCAGTACTTC; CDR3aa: CASGAWQYF
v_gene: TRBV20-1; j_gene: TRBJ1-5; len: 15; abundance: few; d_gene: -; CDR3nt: TGCAGTGCTAGAAACTTACCGACCCCCAATCAGCCCCAGCATTTT; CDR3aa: CSARNLPTPNQPQHF
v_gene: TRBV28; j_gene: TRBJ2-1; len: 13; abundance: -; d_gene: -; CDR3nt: TGTGCCAGCAGTTTACCCTCGCGGACTGAGCAGTTCTTC; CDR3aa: CASSLPSRTEQFF
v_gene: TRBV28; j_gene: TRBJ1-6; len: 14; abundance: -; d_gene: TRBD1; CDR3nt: TGTGCCAGCAGATCCGGGACAGCAAACTCACCCCTCCACTTT; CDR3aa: CASRSGTANSPLHF
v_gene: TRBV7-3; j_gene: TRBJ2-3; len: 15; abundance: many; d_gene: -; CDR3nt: TGTGCCAGCAGCGAAAGCGGGTTTAGCACAGATACGCAGTATTTT; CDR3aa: CASSESGFSTDTQYF
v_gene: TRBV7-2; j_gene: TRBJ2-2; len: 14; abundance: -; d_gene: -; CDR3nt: TGTGCCAGCAGCTGGAGCAGGGAGCTAGGGGAGCTGTTTTTT; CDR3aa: CASSWSRELGELFF
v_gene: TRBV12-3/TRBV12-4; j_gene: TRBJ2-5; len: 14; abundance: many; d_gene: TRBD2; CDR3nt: TGTGCCAGCAGTTCGGGGGAGGGCCGTGAGACCCAGTACTTC; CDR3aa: CASSSGEGRETQYF
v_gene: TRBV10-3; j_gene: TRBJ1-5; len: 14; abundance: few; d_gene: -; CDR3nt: TGTGCCACTGAAGGGGAAGCTAGCAATCAGCCCCAGCATTTT; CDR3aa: CATEGEASNQPQHF
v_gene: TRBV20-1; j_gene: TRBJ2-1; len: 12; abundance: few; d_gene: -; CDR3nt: TGCAGTGCTAGATTGGATTACAATGAGCAGTTCTTC; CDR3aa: CSARLDYNEQFF
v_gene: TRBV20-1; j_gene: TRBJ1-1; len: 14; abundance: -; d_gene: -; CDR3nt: TGCAGTGCTATACGTCCTACCCCAGGGACTGAAGCTTTCTTT; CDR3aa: CSAIRPTPGTEAFF
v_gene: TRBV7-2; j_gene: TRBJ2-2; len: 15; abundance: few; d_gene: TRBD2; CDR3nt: TGTGCCAGTACGACTAGCGGGTGGTACACCGGGGAGCTGTTTTTT; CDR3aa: CASTTSGWYTGELFF
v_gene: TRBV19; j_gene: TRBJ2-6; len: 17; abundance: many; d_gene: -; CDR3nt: TGTGCCAGTAGGACCCGAGGCGGACTCTCTGGGGCCAACGTCCTGACTTTC; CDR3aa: CASRTRGGLSGANVLTF
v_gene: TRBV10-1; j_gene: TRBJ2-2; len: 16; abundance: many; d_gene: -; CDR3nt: TGCGCCAGCAGTGAGTCGGGGGGGCCGAGCACCGGGGAGCTGTTTTTT; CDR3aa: CASSESGGPSTGELFF
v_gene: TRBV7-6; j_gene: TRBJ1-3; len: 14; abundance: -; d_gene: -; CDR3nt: TGTGCCAGCAGCCGCCGGGACGGTGGAAACACCATATATTTT; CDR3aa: CASSRRDGGNTIYF
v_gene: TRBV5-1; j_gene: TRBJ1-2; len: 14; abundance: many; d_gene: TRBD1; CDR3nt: TGCGCCAGCACCACTGGGACAGTTAACTATGGCTACACCTTC; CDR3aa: CASTTGTVNYGYTF
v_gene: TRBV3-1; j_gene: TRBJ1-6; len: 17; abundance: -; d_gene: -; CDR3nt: TGTGCCAGCAGCCAAGAGAAACTATACTCCTATAATTCACCCCTCCACTTT; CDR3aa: CASSQEKLYSYNSPLHF
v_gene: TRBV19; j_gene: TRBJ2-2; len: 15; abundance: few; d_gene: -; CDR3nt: TGTGCCAGTAGTAGGGACGCTCGTGACACCGGGGAGCTGTTTTTT; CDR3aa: CASSRDARDTGELFF
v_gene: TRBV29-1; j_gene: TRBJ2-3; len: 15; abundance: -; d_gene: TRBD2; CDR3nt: TGCAGCGTTGAATATCTAGCGGGCCGGGGAGATACGCAGTATTTT; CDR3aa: CSVEYLAGRGDTQYF
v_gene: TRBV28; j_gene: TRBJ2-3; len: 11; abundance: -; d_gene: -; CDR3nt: TGTGCCAGCGGGGCTTCCGATACGCAGTATTTT; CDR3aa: CASGASDTQYF
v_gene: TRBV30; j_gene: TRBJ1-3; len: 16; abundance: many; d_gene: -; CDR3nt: TGTGCCTGGAGTCGCGAGGGGGTGATAGTTCCGAACACCATATATTTT; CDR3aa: CAWSREGVIVPNTIYF
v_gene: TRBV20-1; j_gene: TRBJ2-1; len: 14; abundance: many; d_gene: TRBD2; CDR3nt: TGCAGTGCAGGTGGGGGACTAGCACTCAATGAGCAGTTCTTC; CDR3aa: CSAGGGLALNEQFF
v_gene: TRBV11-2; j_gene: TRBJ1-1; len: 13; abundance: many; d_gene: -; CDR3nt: TGTGCCAGCAGCTCACAAGGGGGCACTGAAGCTTTCTTT; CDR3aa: CASSSQGGTEAFF